The 5 T cell receptor beta chains below were found in one sample sequenced in a study of T cell responses to AZD1222 COVID-19 vaccine. Only in-frame clones appear in the TCRdb table, and some are missing; sequencing was by immunoSEQ multiplex PCR. The table records approximately 100,000 clones, about nine tenths of them present only once. The material was peripheral blood, obtained on day 0 of AZD1222 vaccination. Source of these receptors: an adult in good health.

This clone was counted a single time. The chain links TRBV2 to TRBJ1-6; D unclear. Trimming cost V 7 bases and J 0 bases, with 7 bases left between them. CDR1 is SNHLY and CDR2 is FYNNEI in the germline V gene. The CDR3 has 14 amino acids. The CDR3 loop is CASTINSYNSPLHF. In DNA, the CDR3 is TGTGCCAGCACCATCAACTCCTATAATTCACCCCTCCACTTT.

The chain joins TRBV11-2 to TRBJ1-5; a possible D gene is TRBD1 (6 bases). CDR3 size: 15 residues. Trimming cost V 0 bases and J 6 bases, with 12 bases left between them. CDR1 is SGHAT and CDR2 is FQNNGV in the germline V gene. CDR3 amino acids: CASSLESGVSQPQHF. CDR3 DNA: TGTGCCAGCAGCTTAGAGTCAGGGGTGAGTCAGCCCCAGCATTTT.

A single count supports this clone. The chain's CDR3 is CASSYRGRDHTEAFF. The CDR3 DNA is TGTGCCAGCAGTTACCGCGGCAGGGACCACACTGAAGCTTTCTTT. The V call is TRBV7-6, the J call TRBJ1-1, with TRBD1 as a possible D gene (5 bases). CDR1 is SGHVS and CDR2 is FNYEAQ in the germline V gene. The CDR3 consists of 15 residues. V was cut by 6 bases and J by 3 bases, with 17 bases left in between.

The V and J genes are TRBV6-5 and TRBJ1-1; 9 bases line up with TRBD1. The J segment lost 3 bases and the V segment lost 8 bases, leaving 1 base of the junction unmatched. Germline V gene data show CDR1 as MNHEY and CDR2 as SVGAGI. The CDR3 consists of 12 residues. In nucleotides, the CDR3 is TGTGCCAGCCGGGACAGGGACACTGAAGCTTTCTTT. Translating it yields CASRDRDTEAFF.

In this sample, this clone turned up once. CDR3 protein: CASSLLGTDTQYF. The CDR3 DNA sequence: TGTGCCAGCAGCTTGTTGGGGACAGATACGCAGTATTTT. The rearrangement links TRBV7-2 to TRBJ2-3; D not resolved. The V end was cut by 3 bases, the J end by 3 bases, with 7 bases between. Germline CDR1 SGHTA, CDR2 FQGNSA. The length of the CDR3 is 13 residues.